These 2 T cell receptor beta chains originate from one sample sequenced in a study of T cell responses to AZD1222 COVID-19 vaccine. TCRdb's copy holds only in-frame clones and misses some; the assay was immunoSEQ multiplex PCR. The data contain roughly 120,000 clones, about 89% of them singletons. The sequencing here drew on peripheral blood, taken 28 days after the second AZD1222 dose. The receptors derive from an adult who received the AZD1222 COVID-19 vaccine.

The J gene is TRBJ2-2, the V gene TRBV6-5; 10 bases line up with TRBD2. This CDR3 has 15 amino acids. Germline CDR1 MNHEY, CDR2 SVGAGI. Trimming took 3 bases from V and 4 from J; bases not matched to a gene: 2. CDR3 in DNA: TGTGCCAGCAGTTATACTAGCGGGGCCACCGGGGAGCTGTTTTTT. Translation gives CASSYTSGATGELFF.

CDR3 sequence: CASSFQGGGGNTIYF. The DNA for the CDR3 is TGTGCCAGCAGCTTCCAGGGAGGGGGTGGAAACACCATATATTTT. The rearrangement uses TRBV5-4 and TRBJ1-3; TRBD1 might be the D (6 bases). The V end was cut by 2 bases, the J end by 3 bases, with 12 bases between. The CDR3 is 15 amino acids. Germline loops: CDR1 SGHNT, CDR2 YYREEE (reference sequence).